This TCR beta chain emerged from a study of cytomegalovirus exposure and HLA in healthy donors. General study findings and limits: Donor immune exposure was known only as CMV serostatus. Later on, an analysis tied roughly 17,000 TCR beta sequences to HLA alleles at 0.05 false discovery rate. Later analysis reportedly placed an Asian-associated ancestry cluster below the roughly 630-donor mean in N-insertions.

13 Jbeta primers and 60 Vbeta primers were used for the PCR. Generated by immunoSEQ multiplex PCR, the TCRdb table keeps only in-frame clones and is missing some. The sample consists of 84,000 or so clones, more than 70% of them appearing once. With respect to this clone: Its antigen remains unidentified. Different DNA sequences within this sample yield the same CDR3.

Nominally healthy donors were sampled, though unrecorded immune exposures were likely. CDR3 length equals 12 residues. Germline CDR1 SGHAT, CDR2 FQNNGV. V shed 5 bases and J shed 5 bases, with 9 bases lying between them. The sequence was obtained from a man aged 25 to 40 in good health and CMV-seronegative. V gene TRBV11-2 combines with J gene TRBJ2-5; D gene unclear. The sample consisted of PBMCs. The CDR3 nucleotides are TGTGCCAGCAGCCCTCCGGAGGAGACCCAGTACTTC. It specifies CASSPPEETQYF. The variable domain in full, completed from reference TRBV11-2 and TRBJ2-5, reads EAGVAQSPRYKIIEKRQSVAFWCNPISGHATLYWYQQILGQGPKLLIQFQNNGVVDDSQLPKDRFSAERLKGVDSTLKIQPAKLEDSAVYLCASSPPEETQYFGPGTRLLVL.